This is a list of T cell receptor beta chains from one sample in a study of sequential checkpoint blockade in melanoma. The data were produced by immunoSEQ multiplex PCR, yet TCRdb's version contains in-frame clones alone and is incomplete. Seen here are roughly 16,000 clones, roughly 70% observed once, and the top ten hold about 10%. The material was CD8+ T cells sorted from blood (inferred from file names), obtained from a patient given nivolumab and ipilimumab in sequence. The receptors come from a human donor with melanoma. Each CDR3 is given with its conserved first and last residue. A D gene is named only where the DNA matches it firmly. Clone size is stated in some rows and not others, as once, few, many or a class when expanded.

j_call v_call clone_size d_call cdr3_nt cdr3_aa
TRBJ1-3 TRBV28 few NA TGTGCCAGCAGTTTGGCTAGCGGGAAACTCTCTGGAAACACCATATATTTT CASSLASGKLSGNTIYF
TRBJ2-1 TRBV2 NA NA TGTGCCAGCAGAAGGACGGAGGTCAGCTCCTACAATGAGCAGTTCTTC CASRRTEVSSYNEQFF
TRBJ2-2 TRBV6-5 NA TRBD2 TGTGCCAGCAGTTGGGAGCGGGAGGTCACCGGGGAGCTGTTTTTT CASSWEREVTGELFF
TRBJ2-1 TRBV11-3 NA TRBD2 TGTGCCAGCAGCGAGACTAGCCTAACCTACAATGAGCAGTTCTTC CASSETSLTYNEQFF
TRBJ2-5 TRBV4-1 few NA TGCGCCAGCAGCCAAGAGGGCAGGGCGCAAGAGACCCAGTACTTC CASSQEGRAQETQYF
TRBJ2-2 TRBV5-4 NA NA TGTGCCAGCAGCTTGGCGGGGGGACACGGGGAGCTGTTTTTT CASSLAGGHGELFF
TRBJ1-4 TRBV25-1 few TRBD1 TGTGCCAGCAGTGAATTTAGTAGGACAGGGGTTGGCGAAAAACTGTTTTTT CASSEFSRTGVGEKLFF
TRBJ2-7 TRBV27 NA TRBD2 TGTGCCAGCAGTTTGGGGACTAGCGGCTACGAGCAGTACTTC CASSLGTSGYEQYF
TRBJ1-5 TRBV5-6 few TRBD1 TGTGCCAGCAGCTCACAGGGGGCCTATCAGCCCCAGCATTTT CASSSQGAYQPQHF
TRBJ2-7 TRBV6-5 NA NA TGTGCCAGCAGTGGAGTAACAGGTGAAACCTACGAGCAGTACTTC CASSGVTGETYEQYF
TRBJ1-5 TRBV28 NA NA TGTGCCAGCAGTTTGATCGGGGGAGACGTCTCTAACAATCAGCCCCAGCATTTT CASSLIGGDVSNNQPQHF